The rows below give T cell receptor beta chains drawn from one sample of a study of response to subunit inactivated influenza vaccine. TCRdb used MiXCR to reprocess the RT-PCR reads, holding one entry per CDR3 protein. The data hold just over 300,000 distinct CDR3 sequences, with 22% observed a single time. Sequencing was performed on PBMCs from blood, taken around 22 months after vaccination. Receptors originate from a man between 50 and 70 years old who received an inactivated influenza vaccine. The CDR3 runs from the conserved cysteine through the conserved F or W. The order of the fields is V gene, J gene, D gene, clone size, CDR3 DNA, CDR3 protein. D genes are given only for firm matches. Rows give clone size only sometimes, using once, few, many, or a class for an expanded clone.

v_gene: TRBV15
j_gene: TRBJ1-6
d_gene: .
abundance: .
CDR3nt: TGTGCCACCAGCAGAGATCTGGATAATTCACCCCTCCACTTT
CDR3aa: CATSRDLDNSPLHF

v_gene: TRBV6-2/TRBV6-3
j_gene: TRBJ2-7
d_gene: .
abundance: few
CDR3nt: TGTGCCAGCAGTCCCTCCGACGAAGAGCAGTACTTC
CDR3aa: CASSPSDEEQYF

v_gene: TRBV7-9
j_gene: TRBJ2-2
d_gene: .
abundance: .
CDR3nt: TGTGCCAGCAGCTTCTCCCCTGGGGAGCTGTTTTTT
CDR3aa: CASSFSPGELFF

v_gene: TRBV20-1
j_gene: TRBJ2-5
d_gene: TRBD2
abundance: once
CDR3nt: TGCAGTGCAAAGAGTACCGGGAGGGAGACCCAGTACTTC
CDR3aa: CSAKSTGRETQYF

v_gene: TRBV6-2/TRBV6-3
j_gene: TRBJ2-5
d_gene: TRBD2
abundance: .
CDR3nt: TGTGCCAGCAGTTACGAAGCGGGGGGCATCGAAGAGACCCAGTACTTC
CDR3aa: CASSYEAGGIEETQYF

v_gene: TRBV18
j_gene: TRBJ2-2
d_gene: TRBD2
abundance: .
CDR3nt: TGTGCCAGCTCACCACCACTAGCGGGAGTTAGAACCGGGGAGCTGTTTTTT
CDR3aa: CASSPPLAGVRTGELFF

v_gene: TRBV6-5
j_gene: TRBJ1-6
d_gene: TRBD1
abundance: .
CDR3nt: TGTGCCAGCAGTTATAGGGACAGGGTGCCCTATAATTCACCCCTCCACTTT
CDR3aa: CASSYRDRVPYNSPLHF

v_gene: TRBV6-1
j_gene: TRBJ1-2
d_gene: .
abundance: .
CDR3nt: TGTGCCAGCAGTGAAGCCAGGGGTGGGATCTATGGCTACACCTTC
CDR3aa: CASSEARGGIYGYTF

v_gene: TRBV12-3/TRBV12-4
j_gene: TRBJ2-7
d_gene: .
abundance: .
CDR3nt: TGTGCCAGCAGTTTATCGGTAAGCCCCTACGAGCAGTACTTC
CDR3aa: CASSLSVSPYEQYF

v_gene: TRBV28
j_gene: TRBJ2-3
d_gene: .
abundance: .
CDR3nt: TGTGCCAGCAGTCTGGGAGGATGGGCCGATACGCAGTATTTT
CDR3aa: CASSLGGWADTQYF

v_gene: TRBV21-1
j_gene: TRBJ2-5
d_gene: .
abundance: .
CDR3nt: TGTGCCAGCACGGGGGGTCCGAAGGAGACCCAGTACTTC
CDR3aa: CASTGGPKETQYF

v_gene: TRBV7-9
j_gene: TRBJ1-1
d_gene: .
abundance: few
CDR3nt: TGTGCCAGCAGCCTACAGCTTACCACTGAAGCTTTCTTT
CDR3aa: CASSLQLTTEAFF

v_gene: TRBV18
j_gene: TRBJ1-5
d_gene: .
abundance: .
CDR3nt: TGTGCCAGCTCACCATCTCAGGGGCCGGATCAGCCCCAGCATTTT
CDR3aa: CASSPSQGPDQPQHF

v_gene: TRBV5-1
j_gene: TRBJ1-6
d_gene: .
abundance: .
CDR3nt: TGCGCCAGCAGCTCAGACCTAGAGGGATCACCCCTCCACTTT
CDR3aa: CASSSDLEGSPLHF

v_gene: TRBV6-2/TRBV6-3
j_gene: TRBJ1-4
d_gene: .
abundance: .
CDR3nt: TGTGCCAGCAGTTACGTGCGGGAAAAACTGTTTTTT
CDR3aa: CASSYVREKLFF

v_gene: TRBV7-3
j_gene: TRBJ2-7
d_gene: .
abundance: .
CDR3nt: TGTGCCAGCAGCACGGGACCAAACTACAAGCAGTACTTC
CDR3aa: CASSTGPNYKQYF

v_gene: TRBV7-9
j_gene: TRBJ2-1
d_gene: TRBD1
abundance: few
CDR3nt: TGTGCCAGCAGCTTGAGAGGGGGCGCCTCCTACAATGAGCAGTTCTTC
CDR3aa: CASSLRGGASYNEQFF

v_gene: TRBV7-9
j_gene: TRBJ1-1
d_gene: .
abundance: .
CDR3nt: TGTGCCAGCAGCTTAGTAAAGGGAGGTATGGCTGAAGCTTTCTTT
CDR3aa: CASSLVKGGMAEAFF

v_gene: TRBV4-3
j_gene: TRBJ2-1
d_gene: .
abundance: few
CDR3nt: TGCGCCAGCAGCCAAGATAGTTGGACTACGAACAATGAGCAGTTCTTC
CDR3aa: CASSQDSWTTNNEQFF

v_gene: TRBV7-8
j_gene: TRBJ1-4
d_gene: .
abundance: .
CDR3nt: TGTGCCAGCAGCCGTGGGTCAGGGGAAAAACTGTTTTTT
CDR3aa: CASSRGSGEKLFF

v_gene: TRBV6-2/TRBV6-3
j_gene: TRBJ1-2
d_gene: .
abundance: .
CDR3nt: TGTGCCAGCAGGGTGGATAATGGCTACACCTTC
CDR3aa: CASRVDNGYTF

v_gene: TRBV24-1
j_gene: TRBJ2-1
d_gene: TRBD2
abundance: .
CDR3nt: TGTGCCACCAGTGAACCGACATCGGGACTAGCGGTAATACAGTTCTTC
CDR3aa: CATSEPTSGLAVIQFF

v_gene: TRBV4-1
j_gene: TRBJ2-7
d_gene: TRBD2
abundance: .
CDR3nt: TGCGCCAGCAGCCGCTATGCAGTTGCGGGGGAGACCTACGAGCAGTACTTC
CDR3aa: CASSRYAVAGETYEQYF

v_gene: TRBV12-3/TRBV12-4
j_gene: TRBJ1-5
d_gene: .
abundance: .
CDR3nt: TGTGCCAGCAGTTTTCGCGCAGGGCTCAATCAGCCCCAGCATTTT
CDR3aa: CASSFRAGLNQPQHF

v_gene: TRBV24-1
j_gene: TRBJ2-5
d_gene: .
abundance: .
CDR3nt: TGTGCCACCAGTGACCATAGGAGGATTGAAGAGACCCAGTACTTC
CDR3aa: CATSDHRRIEETQYF

v_gene: TRBV4-2
j_gene: TRBJ1-5
d_gene: .
abundance: many
CDR3nt: TGTGCCAGCAGCCAAGATAGCAATCAGCCCCAGCATTTT
CDR3aa: CASSQDSNQPQHF

v_gene: TRBV2
j_gene: TRBJ2-1
d_gene: .
abundance: few
CDR3nt: TGTGCCAGCAGTTCCACTAGCTACAATGAGCAGTTCTTC
CDR3aa: CASSSTSYNEQFF

v_gene: TRBV24-1
j_gene: TRBJ2-7
d_gene: .
abundance: .
CDR3nt: TGTGCCACCAGTGAGGGATACGAGCAGTACTTC
CDR3aa: CATSEGYEQYF

v_gene: TRBV20-1
j_gene: TRBJ2-7
d_gene: .
abundance: few
CDR3nt: TGCAGTGCTCAGATGGCCGGATACGAGCAGTACTTC
CDR3aa: CSAQMAGYEQYF

v_gene: TRBV24-1
j_gene: TRBJ2-1
d_gene: TRBD2
abundance: few
CDR3nt: TGTGCCACCAGTGACGCACTAGCGGAGGTCGACAATGAGCAGTTCTTC
CDR3aa: CATSDALAEVDNEQFF

v_gene: TRBV9
j_gene: TRBJ2-1
d_gene: TRBD2
abundance: few
CDR3nt: TGTGCCAGCAGCGATACCGTTGGAACTAGCGTTAACAATGAGCAGTTCTTC
CDR3aa: CASSDTVGTSVNNEQFF

v_gene: TRBV15
j_gene: TRBJ2-5
d_gene: .
abundance: few
CDR3nt: TGTGCCACCAGCAGAGGGACTTCTAAAGAGACCCAGTACTTC
CDR3aa: CATSRGTSKETQYF

v_gene: TRBV29-1
j_gene: TRBJ2-6
d_gene: .
abundance: .
CDR3nt: TGCAGCGTTGTGGGTCAGTCCAGCTCTGGGGCCAACGTCCTGACTTTC
CDR3aa: CSVVGQSSSGANVLTF

v_gene: TRBV10-3
j_gene: TRBJ2-2
d_gene: .
abundance: .
CDR3nt: TGTGCCATCAAAGGGACCACCACGGGCGGGGAGCTGTTTTTT
CDR3aa: CAIKGTTTGGELFF

v_gene: TRBV6-1
j_gene: TRBJ2-5
d_gene: .
abundance: few
CDR3nt: TGTGCCAGCAGACTTACCGGGACACCCTACCAAGAGACCCAGTACTTC
CDR3aa: CASRLTGTPYQETQYF

v_gene: TRBV6-5
j_gene: TRBJ2-5
d_gene: TRBD2
abundance: .
CDR3nt: TGTGCCAGCAGTAACCCGGGACTAGCGGGTGAGGAGACCCAGTACTTC
CDR3aa: CASSNPGLAGEETQYF

v_gene: TRBV7-6
j_gene: TRBJ2-7
d_gene: .
abundance: .
CDR3nt: TGTGCCAGCAGCGCGGGACTTAACTACGAGCAGTACTTC
CDR3aa: CASSAGLNYEQYF

v_gene: TRBV24-1
j_gene: TRBJ2-1
d_gene: .
abundance: .
CDR3nt: TGTGCCACCAGTGACTCGCGGGTGAGGAATGAGCAGTTCTTC
CDR3aa: CATSDSRVRNEQFF

v_gene: TRBV3-1
j_gene: TRBJ1-2
d_gene: .
abundance: few
CDR3nt: TGTGCCAGCAGCCAGGGCCCGGGGCAGGGCTATGGCTACACCTTC
CDR3aa: CASSQGPGQGYGYTF